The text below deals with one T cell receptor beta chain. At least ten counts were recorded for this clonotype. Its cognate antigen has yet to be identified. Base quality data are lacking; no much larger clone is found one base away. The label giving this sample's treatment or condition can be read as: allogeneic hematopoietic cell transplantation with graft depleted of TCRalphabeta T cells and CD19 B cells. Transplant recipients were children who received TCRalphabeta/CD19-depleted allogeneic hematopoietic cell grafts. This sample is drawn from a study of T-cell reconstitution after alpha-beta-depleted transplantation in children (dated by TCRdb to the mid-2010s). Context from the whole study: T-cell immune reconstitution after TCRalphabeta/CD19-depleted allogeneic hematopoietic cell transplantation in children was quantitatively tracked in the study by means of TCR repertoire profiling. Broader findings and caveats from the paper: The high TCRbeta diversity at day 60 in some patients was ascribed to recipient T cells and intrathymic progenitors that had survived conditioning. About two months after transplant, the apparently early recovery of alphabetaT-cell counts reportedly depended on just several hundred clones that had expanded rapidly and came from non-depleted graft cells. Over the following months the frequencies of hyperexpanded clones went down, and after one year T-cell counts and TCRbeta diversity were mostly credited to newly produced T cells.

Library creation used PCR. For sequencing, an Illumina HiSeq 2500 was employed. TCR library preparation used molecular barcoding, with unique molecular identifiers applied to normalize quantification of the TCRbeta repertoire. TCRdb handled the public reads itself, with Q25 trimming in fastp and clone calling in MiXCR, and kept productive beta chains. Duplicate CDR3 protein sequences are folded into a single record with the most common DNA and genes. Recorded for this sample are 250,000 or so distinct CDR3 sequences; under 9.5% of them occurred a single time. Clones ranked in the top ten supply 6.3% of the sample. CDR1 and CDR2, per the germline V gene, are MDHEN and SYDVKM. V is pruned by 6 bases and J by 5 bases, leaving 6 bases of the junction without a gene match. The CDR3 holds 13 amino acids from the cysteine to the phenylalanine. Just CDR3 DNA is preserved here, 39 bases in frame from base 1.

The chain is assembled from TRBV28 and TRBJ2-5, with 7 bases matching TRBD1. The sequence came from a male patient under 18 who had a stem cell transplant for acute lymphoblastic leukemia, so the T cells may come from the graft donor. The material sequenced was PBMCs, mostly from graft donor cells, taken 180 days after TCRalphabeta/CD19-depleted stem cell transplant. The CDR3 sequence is CASRRYRGETQYF. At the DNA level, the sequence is TGTGCCAGCAGGCGTTACAGGGGTGAGACCCAGTACTTC.